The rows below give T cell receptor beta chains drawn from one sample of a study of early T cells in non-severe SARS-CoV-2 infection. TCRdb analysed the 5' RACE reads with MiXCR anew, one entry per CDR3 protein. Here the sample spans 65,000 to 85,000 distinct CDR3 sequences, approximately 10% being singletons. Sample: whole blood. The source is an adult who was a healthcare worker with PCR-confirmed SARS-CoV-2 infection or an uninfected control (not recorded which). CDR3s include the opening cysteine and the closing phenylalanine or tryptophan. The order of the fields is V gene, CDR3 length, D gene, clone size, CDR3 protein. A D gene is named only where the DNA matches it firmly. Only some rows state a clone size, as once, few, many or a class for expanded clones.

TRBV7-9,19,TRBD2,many,CASSHTGGRAGESYNEQFF
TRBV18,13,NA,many,CASSSYGANVLTF
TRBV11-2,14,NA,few,CASSLGRRQETQYF
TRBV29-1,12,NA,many,CSVEDGAYEQYF
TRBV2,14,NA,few,CASRGHSSGNTIYF
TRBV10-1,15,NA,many,CASSDIRGSTDTQYF
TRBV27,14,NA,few,CASATDTGTDTQYF
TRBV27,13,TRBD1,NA,CASSRRQGTEAFF
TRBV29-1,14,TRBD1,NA,CSASGTGGLYEQYF
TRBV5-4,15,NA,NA,CASSLVRGSYNEQFF
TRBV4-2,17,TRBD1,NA,CASSQEQGRSPYNEQFF
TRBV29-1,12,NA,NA,CSVVRGQETQYF
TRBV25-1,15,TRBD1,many,CASSPDRGGTDTQYF
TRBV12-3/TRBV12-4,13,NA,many,CASSRDFKETQYF
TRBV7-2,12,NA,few,CASSLAGHEQFF
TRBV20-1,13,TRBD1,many,CSALGQGAVGYTF
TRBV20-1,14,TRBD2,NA,CSARPSGRDGELFF
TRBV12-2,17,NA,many,CASRPQMGTGAWHEQFF
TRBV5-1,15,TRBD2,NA,CASSLAGTSAYEQYF
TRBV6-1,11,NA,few,CASRTNHEQYF
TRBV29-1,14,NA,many,CSVEDPLSGTEAFF
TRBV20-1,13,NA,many,CSAPQLPRDTQYF
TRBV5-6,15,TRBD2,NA,CASSFSGRAAYEQYF
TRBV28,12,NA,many,CASRKARDGGTF
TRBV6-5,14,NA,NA,CASSYSEALGVQYF
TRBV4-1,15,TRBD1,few,CASSRTRDRGNEQFF
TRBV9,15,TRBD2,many,CASSQKAGADGELFF
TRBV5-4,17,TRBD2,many,CASSYGLAGGPSGTQYF
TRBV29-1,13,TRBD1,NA,CSVGDRGYNEQFF
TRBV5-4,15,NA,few,CASSLARGSQETQYF
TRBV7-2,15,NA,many,CASSFGRVGEKTQYF
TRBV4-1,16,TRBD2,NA,CASSQDRTSGRDTQYF
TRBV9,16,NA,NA,CASSVGAGLKGDTQYF
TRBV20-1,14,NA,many,CSAAAGATNEKLFF
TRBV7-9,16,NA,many,CASSLVIGYRDLEQYF
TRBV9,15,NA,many,CASSLDPSANYGYTF
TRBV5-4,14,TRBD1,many,CASSLQGAGEKLFF
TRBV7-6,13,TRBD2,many,CASSREEFREQFF
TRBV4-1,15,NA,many,CASSQDYTSQETQYF